The TCR beta chain under discussion was sequenced for a study of monozygotic twins with inflammatory bowel disease. Germline V gene data show CDR1 as MGHRA and CDR2 as YSYEKL. This CDR3 is built from 15 residues. TCRdb reanalyzed the 5' RACE reads and collapses them to one entry per CDR3 protein, without DNA. The sample totals roughly 120,000 distinct CDR3 sequences. The V gene is TRBV4-1, the J gene TRBJ2-7; checking the TCRdb D call of TRBD2 is not possible without DNA. The sequence came from a human donor with ulcerative colitis or Crohn's disease, or a healthy co-twin of an affected twin (not recorded which). Sequenced material: blood. CDR3 residues: CASSQDKGLFYEQYF.